This record covers a single TCR beta chain. This record comes from a study of blood T cell repertoires in COVID-19. Study-wide background: T cells, B-cell-depleted T cells, or PBMCs provided the cDNA or gDNA that served as material.

Repertoires were generated with immunoSEQ multiplex PCR, while TCRdb's copy carries only in-frame clones and drops some. The data show about 340,000 clones, with approximately 82% seen just once and under 3% held by the top ten. The germline V gene has CDR1 MDHEN and CDR2 SYDVKM. V was pared by 10 bases and J by 4 bases, with 9 bases of the junction left unmatched. The CDR3 extends over 13 amino acids. Sequencing input: peripheral blood. The sequence was collected from a young man with active or convalescent COVID-19. The chain links TRBV28 to TRBJ1-2; 7 positions agree with TRBD1. CDR3 loop: CATELRGSYGYTF. In nucleotides, the CDR3 is TGTGCCACCGAACTCAGGGGGAGCTATGGCTACACCTTC.